This TCR beta chain was observed in a study of preoperative IRX-2 immunotherapy in early breast cancer (dated by TCRdb to about 2019). Interpreted using the paper, the treatment or condition label stands for: preoperative locoregional IRX-2 cytokine immunotherapy. The samples were obtained from a phase Ib study that tested preoperative, locoregional IRX-2 cytokine immunotherapy designed to prime immune responses. The donors were early-stage breast cancer patients who were given IRX-2 prior to surgery. The receptor library was made with the immunoSEQ multiplex PCR assay. TCRdb obtained this table from immuneACCESS and retained in-frame rearrangements with V and J assigned. These tables miss some clones; where compared with another copy, unresolved V genes account for less than half of the shortfall, and the remainder is unexplained. Counted in this sample were 75,000 to 100,000 clones; about nine tenths of them appeared once. Roughly 2% of the sample belongs to the ten largest clones.

For this chain, trimming is 7 bases at the V end and 3 bases at the J end, and the number of junction bases without a gene match is 11. Sequences SGHRS (CDR1) and YFSETQ (CDR2) are obtained from the germline V gene. The CDR3 spans 16 residues, from the cysteine through the phenylalanine. CDR3 DNA only is kept here, 48 bases in frame from base 1. In the case of this clone: Its antigen target is currently unknown. Base qualities are missing; no much larger clone stands one base away.

This chain joins TRBV5-1 to TRBJ1-2; TRBD1 fits 11 bases in the junction. The source was tumor tissue, collected after IRX-2 immunotherapy. The sequence was collected from a human donor with breast cancer. The DNA sequence is TGCGCCAGCTCATTTTCGAAGGGACAGGGGGACTATGGCTACACCTTC. It codes for CASSFSKGQGDYGYTF.